The 30 T cell receptor beta chains reported below all come from one sample, sequenced in a study of CD8+ T cells in alopecia areata. Extracted RNA was reverse transcribed, and the resulting cDNA served as sequencing template. Sequenced by immunoSEQ multiplex PCR; TCRdb stores in-frame clones only, minus some. The sample contains around 150,000 clones, roughly 82% of which appear only once. Treatment noted: oral pan-JAK inhibitor, 5-10 mg twice daily. The sequencing used CD8+ T cells sorted from blood, collected at week 4, from a patient treated with tofacitinib. The origin of the receptors is a human donor with alopecia areata.

The V gene is TRBV30, the J gene TRBJ2-2; D not resolved. Germline lookup yields CDR1 GTSNPN and CDR2 SVGIG (reference sequence). The CDR3 length is 13 residues. The V and J ends lost 1 base and 3 bases respectively, with 6 bases between them. CDR3 region: CAWSAPYTGELFF. The CDR3 region has the DNA TGTGCCTGGAGTGCGCCTTACACCGGGGAGCTGTTTTTT.

The V call is TRBV4-1, the J call TRBJ2-7; the match to TRBD1 covers 8 bases. The CDR3 totals 18 residues. J gave up 7 bases and V 0 bases, and 17 bases lay outside the gene matches. Germline CDR1 reads MGHRA; CDR2 reads YSYEKL. The CDR3 loop reads CASSQEPITTGVDVEQYF. CDR3 DNA: TGCGCCAGCAGCCAAGAACCCATCACGACAGGGGTCGACGTGGAGCAGTACTTC.

The chain recombines TRBV11-2 with TRBJ1-1, with D perhaps matching TRBD1 (5 bases). This CDR3 has 17 residues. V was cut by 5 bases and J by 0 bases, with 19 bases left in between. Per the germline V gene, CDR1 is SGHAT and CDR2 is FQNNGV. The CDR3 DNA reads as TGTGCCAGCAGCCCTCTTGGGGAGGGGTACATGAACACTGAAGCTTTCTTT. Its translation is CASSPLGEGYMNTEAFF.

The chain uses TRBV4-2 and TRBJ2-1; 9 bases are shared with TRBD2. Germline lookup yields CDR1 LGHNA and CDR2 YNFKEQ. After removal of 2 bases from V and 10 bases from J, the junction contained 15 bases not matched to a gene. The length of the CDR3 is 17 residues. For the CDR3, the DNA is TGTGCCAGCAGCCAACAAGCGGCTAGCGGGGCCACAGTCGAGCAGTTCTTC. It encodes CASSQQAASGATVEQFF.

This chain links TRBV7-2 with TRBJ2-7, with D tentatively TRBD2 (5 bases). Germline V CDR1 and CDR2: SGHTA, FQGNSA. The CDR3 has 17 residues. V was clipped by 0 bases and J by 2 bases, with 17 bases between them. The CDR3: CASSLAGPHRGAYEQYF. In DNA form, the CDR3 reads TGTGCCAGCAGCTTAGCAGGGCCACACCGGGGAGCCTACGAGCAGTACTTC. The variable domain in full, completed from reference TRBV7-2 and TRBJ2-7, reads GAGVSQSPSNKVTEKGKDVELRCDPISGHTALYWYRQSLGQGLEFLIYFQGNSAPDKSGLPSDRFSAERTGGSVSTLTIQRTQQEDSAVYLCASSLAGPHRGAYEQYFGPGTRLTVT.

The table lists this clone with a count of one. V gene TRBV7-9 combines with J gene TRBJ2-3, with 10 bases lining up with TRBD1. The CDR3 spans 16 residues. Germline CDR1 and CDR2: SEHNR and FQNEAQ (reference sequence). V dropped 5 bases and J dropped 1; count of bases not matched to a gene: 6. In nucleotides, the CDR3 is TGTGCCAGCAGCACCGGGACAGGGGAGGGCACAGATACGCAGTATTTT. Protein product: CASSTGTGEGTDTQYF.

The chain recombines TRBV4-1 with TRBJ2-3; D is tentatively TRBD1 or TRBD2 (5 bases each). V gave up 1 base and J gave up 6 bases, with 20 bases separating them. The CDR3 loop spans 17 amino acids. In germline, CDR1 is MGHRA, CDR2 YSYEKL. The CDR3 DNA reads TGCGCCAGCAGCCAAGTTTGGCCTGGGGACGTTCCGGATACGCAGTATTTT. It encodes CASSQVWPGDVPDTQYF.

The V and J genes are TRBV2 and TRBJ1-2; a weak D match, TRBD1 (5 bases). Germline V CDR1 and CDR2: SNHLY, FYNNEI. The CDR3 is made up of 14 amino acids. The V and J ends lost 2 bases and 5 bases respectively, with 12 bases between them. CDR3 in DNA: TGTGCCAGCAGTGAAATCAGGGACCCTTATGGCTACACCTTC. Translated: CASSEIRDPYGYTF.

V usage is TRBV27 and J usage is TRBJ2-7; tentative D call: TRBD1 (6 bases). The CDR3 sequence is 13 residues long. Germline CDR1 MNHEY, CDR2 SMNVEV (reference sequence). Between the trimmed V and J ends, which lost 3 bases and 5 bases, there was a span of 11 bases. CDR3 region: CASSFRRGHEQYF. Here the CDR3 DNA reads TGTGCCAGCAGTTTTCGCAGGGGTCACGAGCAGTACTTC.

The CDR3 nucleotides read TGTGCCACCAGCAGATCCCAAGGGGTCCGCGAAGCTTTCTTT. As protein: CATSRSQGVREAFF. V and J are TRBV15 and TRBJ1-1, with a tentative D call TRBD1 (5 bases). CDR3 size: 14 residues. Germline CDR1 LNHNV, CDR2 YYDKDF (reference sequence). V dropped 2 bases and J dropped 8 bases, with 15 bases sitting between them.

The chain uses TRBV13 and TRBJ2-1; D is perhaps TRBD1 or TRBD2 (6 bases each). This CDR3 comprises 16 residues. V lost 3 bases and J 0 bases, leaving 12 bases between the germline ends. Germline-derived CDR1 and CDR2 are PRHDT and FYEKMQ (reference sequence). The CDR3 protein is CASSLWGASSYNEQFF. The CDR3 DNA sequence: TGTGCCAGCAGCTTGTGGGGGGCCAGCTCCTACAATGAGCAGTTCTTC.

This chain connects TRBV27 to TRBJ1-1; D gene uncertain. Germline values: CDR1 MNHEY, CDR2 SMNVEV (reference sequence). The CDR3 covers 13 residues. Trimming pared 4 bases from V and 5 bases from J, leaving 11 bases between. CDR3 protein: CASSSFSWTEAFF. In DNA form, the CDR3 reads TGTGCCAGCAGTTCCTTCAGTTGGACTGAAGCTTTCTTT.

The rearrangement links TRBV7-9 to TRBJ1-1, with D possibly TRBD1 on 6 matching bases. The CDR3 has 15 amino acids. Germline V gives CDR1 SEHNR, CDR2 FQNEAQ (reference sequence). Trimming cost V 10 bases and J 0 bases, with 18 bases left between them. CDR3: CATSGTLLMNTEAFF. The CDR3 DNA follows: TGTGCCACCTCCGGGACACTACTTATGAACACTGAAGCTTTCTTT.

This chain links TRBV15 with TRBJ2-2; the D call may be TRBD1 or TRBD2 (6 bases each). Germline V gene data show CDR1 as LNHNV and CDR2 as YYDKDF (reference sequence). Between the trimmed V and J ends, which lost 5 bases and 3 bases, there was a span of 10 bases. CDR3 length: 14 residues. CDR3 DNA: TGTGCCACCAGCGAGGGGGAGGACACCGGGGAGCTGTTTTTT. Protein: CATSEGEDTGELFF.

CDR3 sequence reads: CASSPSETQYF. CDR3 DNA: TGTGCCAGCAGCCCGAGTGAGACCCAGTACTTC. The chain carries TRBV7-9 and TRBJ2-5; no firm D call. The germline CDR1 and CDR2 sequences are SEHNR and FQNEAQ (reference sequence). The germline V and J ends were trimmed by 5 bases and 5 bases, with 6 bases remaining between them. The CDR3 has 11 amino acids. Based on the CDR3 plus reference TRBV7-9 and TRBJ2-5, the full variable domain is DTGVSQNPRHKITKRGQNVTFRCDPISEHNRLYWYRQTLGQGPEFLTYFQNEAQLEKSRLLSDRFSAERPKGSFSTLEIQRTEQGDSAMYLCASSPSETQYFGPGTRLLVL.

The chain couples TRBV4-1 to TRBJ2-1, with 7 bases matching TRBD1. The CDR3 is made up of 13 amino acids. The V gene's germline CDR1 is MGHRA and CDR2 YSYEKL. V lost 1 base, J lost 15 bases, and 9 bases stayed unmatched. CDR3: CASSQVGTDTRFF. Written as DNA, the CDR3 is TGCGCCAGCAGCCAAGTAGGGACAGACACACGGTTCTTC.

The V and J genes are TRBV11-2 and TRBJ2-3, with 7 bases matching TRBD1. V shed 5 bases and J 5 bases; nucleotides not matched to a gene: 10. Germline V lookup: CDR1 SGHAT, CDR2 FQNNGV. This CDR3 is built from 15 residues. DNA of the CDR3: TGTGCCAGCAGCAAATCAGACAGGGCGATAGATACGCAGTATTTT. It codes for CASSKSDRAIDTQYF.

The gene calls are TRBV29-1 and TRBJ2-1, with D perhaps TRBD2 (6 bases). Germline CDR1 SQVTM, CDR2 ANQGSEA. This CDR3 is built from 15 residues. Trimming removed 8 bases from V and 0 bases from J, with 17 bases in between. The CDR3 DNA reads as TGCAGCTTGGAGGGAAGCGACAGCTCCTACAATGAGCAGTTCTTC. This gives the protein CSLEGSDSSYNEQFF.

The genes are TRBV7-9 and TRBJ2-5; the D is unclear. The germline V gene encodes CDR1 SEHNR and CDR2 FQNEAQ (reference sequence). This CDR3 has 15 residues. The V gene lost 6 bases and the J gene lost 4 bases, with 18 bases spanning the gap. CDR3 protein: CASSPRSQWGETQYF. CDR3 DNA: TGTGCCAGCAGTCCCAGGTCCCAATGGGGAGAGACCCAGTACTTC.

The chain joins TRBV7-9 to TRBJ2-1, with D unclear. The germline V gene encodes CDR1 SEHNR and CDR2 FQNEAQ (reference sequence). This CDR3 comprises 11 residues. Trimming took 8 bases from V and 2 from J, leaving 4 bases between them. Here the CDR3 DNA reads TGTGCCAGCCTAGCCTACAATGAGCAGTTCTTC. Translated: CASLAYNEQFF.

This rearrangement joins TRBV13 to TRBJ2-5; the D is unclear. Germline V CDR1 and CDR2: PRHDT, FYEKMQ (reference sequence). This CDR3 is 15 amino acids long. Trimming pared 0 bases from V and 5 bases from J, leaving 13 bases between. This CDR3 reads CASSLGLALGETQYF. CDR3 nucleotides: TGTGCCAGCAGCTTAGGCCTGGCCCTTGGGGAGACCCAGTACTTC.

This clone has a single count. The chain links TRBV30 to TRBJ1-2, with D possibly TRBD1 on 6 matching bases. Germline values: CDR1 GTSNPN, CDR2 SVGIG (reference sequence). V was pared by 4 bases and J by 2 bases, with 11 bases between. The CDR3 length is 13 residues. CDR3 nucleotides: TGTGCCTGGAACCATCAGGGGAACTATGGCTACACCTTC. Protein product: CAWNHQGNYGYTF.

The chain links TRBV7-9 to TRBJ2-7; D is possibly TRBD1 (5 bases). This CDR3 has 15 residues. Trimming took 6 bases from V and 0 from J, leaving 15 bases between them. Germline assignment: CDR1 SEHNR and CDR2 FQNEAQ (reference sequence). The CDR3 sequence: CASSREGASSYEQYF. In DNA form, the CDR3 reads TGTGCCAGCAGTCGAGAAGGGGCCAGCTCCTACGAGCAGTACTTC. Full variable domain (outside the CDR3, taken from reference TRBV7-9 and TRBJ2-7): DTGVSQNPRHKITKRGQNVTFRCDPISEHNRLYWYRQTLGQGPEFLTYFQNEAQLEKSRLLSDRFSAERPKGSFSTLEIQRTEQGDSAMYLCASSREGASSYEQYFGPGTRLTVT.

V usage is TRBV7-9 and J usage is TRBJ2-3; weak D call: TRBD2 (6 bases). Per the germline V gene, CDR1 is SEHNR and CDR2 is FQNEAQ (reference sequence). V was shortened by 3 bases and J by 1 base, with 20 bases between the two germline ends. This CDR3 has 18 residues. The CDR3 region is CASSLPGKSGERTDTQYF. The CDR3 coding sequence is TGTGCCAGCAGCTTGCCAGGGAAATCGGGGGAGCGCACAGATACGCAGTATTTT.

This chain connects TRBV27 to TRBJ2-7; D assignment may be TRBD1 or TRBD2 (5 bases each). Trimming removed 0 bases at V and 3 bases at J, with 6 bases between. The CDR3 has 13 residues. Germline V CDR1 and CDR2: MNHEY, SMNVEV (reference sequence). The CDR3 nucleotides are TGTGCCAGCAGTTTATCGAGGGGCTACGAGCAGTACTTC. This encodes CASSLSRGYEQYF.

This sequence joins TRBV2 and TRBJ2-2; no clear D. Trimming removed 1 base from V and 7 bases from J, with 4 bases in between. This CDR3 contains 12 residues. CDR1 SNHLY and CDR2 FYNNEI come from the germline V gene. DNA of the CDR3: TGTGCCAGCAGTGAAGTCCTCGGGGAGCTGTTTTTT. Its protein is CASSEVLGELFF.

The V gene is TRBV7-2, the J gene TRBJ2-2, with D perhaps TRBD1 (5 bases). CDR1 and CDR2 (germline): SGHTA, FQGNSA. The CDR3 is 16 residues long. Trimming took off 0 bases at V and 1 base at J, with 9 bases between the two ends. Written as DNA, the CDR3 is TGTGCCAGCAGCTTAGCTGGGCAGGGGAACACCGGGGAGCTGTTTTTT. It encodes CASSLAGQGNTGELFF.

V usage is TRBV6-5 and J usage is TRBJ2-6; D is ambiguous. With 10 bases removed from V and 3 bases from J, the gap between germline ends came to 4 bases. Germline values: CDR1 MNHEY, CDR2 SVGAGI. The CDR3 has 11 residues. The CDR3 sequence is CATSGANVLTF. In DNA, the CDR3 is TGTGCCACTAGTGGGGCCAACGTCCTGACTTTC.

The chain combines TRBV30 with TRBJ2-7; D is uncertain. The CDR3 is 14 amino acids. Trimming took 3 bases from V and 6 from J, leaving 18 bases between them. Germline values: CDR1 GTSNPN, CDR2 SVGIG (reference sequence). The CDR3 reads CAWSPLPGPGEQYF. The CDR3 DNA reads as TGTGCCTGGAGCCCCCTTCCCGGCCCCGGCGAGCAGTACTTC.

For the CDR3, the DNA is TGTGCCAGCAGCTCGGGGAACAGTTTAAACACTGAAGCTTTCTTT. Its translation: CASSSGNSLNTEAFF. The V and J genes are TRBV5-4 and TRBJ1-1; D is unresolved. The CDR3 has 15 amino acids. Trimming removed 3 bases from V and 2 bases from J, with 14 bases in between. The germline CDR1 and CDR2 sequences are SGHNT and YYREEE (reference sequence).